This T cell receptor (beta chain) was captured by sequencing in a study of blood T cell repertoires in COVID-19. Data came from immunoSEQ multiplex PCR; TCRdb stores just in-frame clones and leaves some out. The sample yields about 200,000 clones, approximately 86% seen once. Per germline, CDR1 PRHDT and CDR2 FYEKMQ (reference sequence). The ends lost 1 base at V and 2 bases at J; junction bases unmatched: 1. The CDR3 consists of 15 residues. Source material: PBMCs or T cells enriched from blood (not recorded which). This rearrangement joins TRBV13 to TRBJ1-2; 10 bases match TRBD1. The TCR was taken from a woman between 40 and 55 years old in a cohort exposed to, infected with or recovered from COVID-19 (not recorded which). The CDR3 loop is CASSLAGQGNYGYTF. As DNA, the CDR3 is TGTGCCAGCAGCTTAGCGGGACAGGGGAACTATGGCTACACCTTC.